These 29 T cell receptor beta chains share one sample of origin, sequenced in a study of T cells in Graves' hyperthyroidism and ophthalmopathy. The CDR3 regions of TCR beta were amplified from RNA transcripts. First-round RT-PCR targeting the TCR CDR3 was performed with the HTBI primer set. From the multiplex PCR reads, TCRdb called clonotypes with MiXCR, one entry per CDR3 protein. The sample carries approximately 570,000 distinct CDR3 sequences, 20% recorded once. Sequenced: blood. These receptors originate from a man aged 40-49 years with Graves' ophthalmopathy.

The chain uses TRBV7-3 and TRBJ2-1; 9 positions match TRBD2. V was clipped by 2 bases and J by 6 bases; unmatched bases: 5. Germline V gives CDR1 SGHTA, CDR2 FQGTGA. The CDR3 spans 15 residues. CDR3 sequence (DNA): TGTGCCAGCAGCTTACCTGGGACTAGCTCCAATGAGCAGTTCTTC. Translating it yields CASSLPGTSSNEQFF.

V usage is TRBV3-1 and J usage is TRBJ2-7, with 8 bases identical to TRBD2. Germline CDR1 is LGHDT and CDR2 is YNNKEL (reference sequence). This CDR3 is built from 15 residues. V lost 2 bases, J lost 0 bases, and 3 bases stayed unmatched. As DNA, the CDR3 is TGTGCCAGCAGCCAACGCGGGGGGCCCTCCTACGAGCAGTACTTC. Protein sequence: CASSQRGGPSYEQYF.

The sample holds a few counts of this clonotype. DNA of the CDR3: TGTGCCACCAGCAGACAAAAGGGGGGTAACGGGTCACCCCTCCACTTT. It translates to CATSRQKGGNGSPLHF. V is TRBV15 and J is TRBJ1-6; a weak D match, TRBD1 (6 bases). Germline V lookup: CDR1 LNHNV, CDR2 YYDKDF (reference sequence). Trimming removed 2 bases at V and 10 bases at J, with 18 bases between. The CDR3 covers 16 residues. Supplemented by reference TRBV15 and TRBJ1-6, the full variable domain reads DAMVIQNPRYQVTQFGKPVTLSCSQTLNHNVMYWYQQKSSQAPKLLFHYYDKDFNNEADTPDNFQSRRPNTSFCFLDIRSPGLGDTAMYLCATSRQKGGNGSPLHFGNGTRLTVT.

This clonotype was counted at least ten times. The rearrangement uses TRBV30 and TRBJ1-2, with D perhaps TRBD1 (6 bases). The V end was cut by 5 bases, the J end by 5 bases, with 15 bases between. CDR3 length equals 13 residues. Per germline, CDR1 GTSNPN and CDR2 SVGIG (reference sequence). The CDR3 DNA sequence: TGTGCCTGGGGCAGGGGCAACCATTATGGCTACACCTTC. Its protein product is CAWGRGNHYGYTF.

The V call is TRBV6-1, the J call TRBJ1-1; D remains unclear. Germline-derived CDR1 and CDR2 are MNHNS and SASEGT. The CDR3 sequence is 14 residues long. Trimming left V 6 bases short and J 11 bases short, with 22 bases between. CDR3 sequence (DNA): TGTGCCAGCAGCCCACAAGGACCGGGCTCATCGGCTTTCTTT. Translating gives CASSPQGPGSSAFF.

This clonotype occurred a few times. The chain combines TRBV10-3 with TRBJ2-7, with D maybe TRBD1 (5 bases). This CDR3 is built from 13 residues. Trimming stripped 0 bases from V and 6 bases from J, with 9 bases between. Looked up from germline, CDR1 is ENHRY and CDR2 is SYGVKD. DNA for the CDR3: TGTGCCATCAGTGAGTCGGGGCGGATCGAGCAGTACTTC. As protein: CAISESGRIEQYF.

This chain uses TRBV5-8 with TRBJ2-7, with 10 positions matching TRBD1. The CDR3 is made up of 16 amino acids. The junction had 16 bases not matched to a gene; V was cut back by 6 bases and J by 7 bases. Germline assignment: CDR1 SGHTS and CDR2 YDEGEE. The CDR3 DNA reads as TGTGCCAGCACCAAATCCTTTCCGGGACAGGGGACTGAGCAGTACTTC. It is translated as CASTKSFPGQGTEQYF.

This clonotype was observed a few times. The chain employs TRBV2 and TRBJ2-2, with D hard to call. The CDR3 has 10 amino acids. The V end was cut by 7 bases, the J end by 7 bases, with 4 bases between. Germline V gene sequence: CDR1 SNHLY, CDR2 FYNNEI. CDR3 DNA sequence: TGTGCCAGCATGAGCGGGGAGCTGTTTTTT. Protein sequence: CASMSGELFF. The whole variable domain, filled in from reference TRBV2 and TRBJ2-2, reads EPEVTQTPSHQVTQMGQEVILRCVPISNHLYFYWYRQILGQKVEFLVSFYNNEISEKSEIFDDQFSVERPDGSNFTLKIRSTKLEDSAMYFCASMSGELFFGEGSRLTVL.

This clonotype showed up many times. Here the CDR3 DNA reads TGCAGTGCTATCGACACGACAGGGGGCGGAGGAGGCTACACCTTC. Protein: CSAIDTTGGGGGYTF. The chain has TRBV20-1 and TRBJ1-2; 10 positions match TRBD1. The CDR3 totals 15 residues. The germline V gene encodes CDR1 DFQATT and CDR2 SNEGSKA (reference sequence). J lost 8 bases, V lost 4 bases, and 13 bases had no gene match.

This sequence joins TRBV5-1 and TRBJ2-7; 8 nucleotides line up with TRBD1. Unmatched junction bases numbered 12, after V lost 4 bases and J lost 9 bases. The CDR3 runs to 14 residues. The germline CDR1 and CDR2 sequences are SGHRS and YFSETQ. The CDR3 reads CASSPGQGGGRQYF. Here the CDR3 DNA reads TGCGCCAGCAGCCCCGGACAGGGAGGAGGGCGGCAGTACTTC.

This clonotype was seen only a few times. The CDR3 is CASSLQGTYTDTQYF. CDR3 bases: TGTGCCAGCAGCCTACAGGGGACGTACACAGATACGCAGTATTTT. This chain joins TRBV6-1 and TRBJ2-3; 7 bases are a match to TRBD1. With V trimmed by 6 bases and J by 2 bases, 8 bases remained unmatched. Germline-derived CDR1 and CDR2 are MNHNS and SASEGT. This CDR3 is 15 amino acids long.

This clonotype has a handful of counts. This chain joins TRBV4-1 and TRBJ1-5, with TRBD1 identical over 8 bases. The germline CDR1 and CDR2 sequences are MGHRA and YSYEKL. CDR3 length equals 14 residues. V lost 2 bases, J lost 4 bases, and 1 base stayed unmatched. The CDR3 reads CASSQQGANQPQHF. The CDR3 nucleotides read TGCGCCAGCAGCCAACAGGGGGCGAATCAGCCCCAGCATTTT.

The genes are TRBV27 and TRBJ2-7; 9 bases are a match to TRBD1. CDR1 is MNHEY and CDR2 is SMNVEV in the germline V gene (reference sequence). V trimming: 5 bases; J trimming: 10 bases; junction bases outside the gene matches: 9. The CDR3 runs 13 residues. CDR3 loop: CASSLRTGAEQYF. CDR3 in DNA: TGTGCCAGCAGTCTCAGGACAGGGGCGGAACAGTACTTC.

The chain employs TRBV2 and TRBJ1-5; 8 nucleotides line up with TRBD1. Trimming at V came to 4 bases and at J to 2 bases, leaving 10 bases not matched to a gene. Germline V gene sequence: CDR1 SNHLY, CDR2 FYNNEI. There are 17 residues in the CDR3. CDR3 loop: CASSASKTGEGNQPQHF. Here the CDR3 DNA reads TGTGCCAGCAGTGCCAGCAAGACAGGGGAAGGCAATCAGCCCCAGCATTTT.

This clonotype came up many times. The chain carries TRBV7-2 and TRBJ2-6, with TRBD2 matching 9 bases. The germline CDR1 and CDR2 sequences are SGHTA and FQGNSA. J lost 0 bases, V lost 4 bases, and 1 base had no gene match. The CDR3 spans 16 residues. The CDR3 reads CASSSGLASGANVLTF. The CDR3, as DNA: TGTGCCAGCAGCTCGGGACTAGCCTCTGGGGCCAACGTCCTGACTTTC.

This clonotype has at least ten counts. The V gene is TRBV7-8, the J gene TRBJ2-1; D call uncertain. V lost 2 bases and J 9 bases, leaving 11 bases between the germline ends. This CDR3 contains 13 residues. The V gene's germline CDR1 is SGHVS and CDR2 FQNEAQ. The CDR3 is CASSLYSSGEQFF. CDR3 sequence (DNA): TGTGCCAGCAGCTTATATAGCTCGGGTGAGCAGTTCTTC.

The V and J genes are TRBV7-2 and TRBJ1-1; D possibly corresponds to TRBD1 (5 bases). The CDR3 is 14 residues long. Germline CDR1 and CDR2: SGHTA and FQGNSA. Trimming left V 4 bases short and J 4 bases short, with 13 bases between. The CDR3 DNA follows: TGTGCCAGCAGCTCGGGGGGGGGGTTCACTGAAGCTTTCTTT. It translates to CASSSGGGFTEAFF.

There are a few counts of this clonotype. The rearrangement joins TRBV6-1 to TRBJ1-1, with 7 bases lining up with TRBD1. CDR1 is MNHNS, CDR2 SASEGT, per germline. V gave up 7 bases and J gave up 1 base; unmatched junction bases: 3. The CDR3 covers 13 residues. This CDR3 is CASNDRENTEAFF. In DNA form, the CDR3 reads TGTGCCAGCAACGACAGGGAGAACACTGAAGCTTTCTTT.

This clonotype was seen ten or more times. For the CDR3, the DNA is TGTGCCAGCAGCTCCGGACAGGGGCTATACTATGGCTACACCTTC. Translation: CASSSGQGLYYGYTF. The chain couples TRBV11-2 to TRBJ1-2; TRBD1 matches 9 bases. V shed 4 bases, J shed 3 bases, and the junction held 6 bases outside the gene matches. In germline, CDR1 is SGHAT, CDR2 FQNNGV. The CDR3 sequence is 15 residues long.

This clonotype showed up many times. The chain is built from TRBV7-8 and TRBJ2-2; D unresolved. CDR1 and CDR2 from the germline V gene are SGHVS and FQNEAQ. Trimming shortened V by 7 bases and J by 5 bases, and 8 bases separated the two germline ends. This CDR3 region has 12 residues. The CDR3: CASNPQTGELFF. CDR3 in DNA: TGTGCCAGCAACCCTCAAACCGGGGAGCTGTTTTTT. The variable domain in full, completed from reference TRBV7-8 and TRBJ2-2, reads GAGVSQSPRYKVAKRGQDVALRCDPISGHVSLFWYQQALGQGPEFLTYFQNEAQLDKSGLPSDRFFAERPEGSVSTLKIQRTQQEDSAVYLCASNPQTGELFFGEGSRLTVL.

This clonotype came up many times. This chain uses TRBV7-8 with TRBJ2-3; no firm D call. The germline gives CDR1 SGHVS, CDR2 FQNEAQ. There are 16 residues in the CDR3. The V end was cut by 2 bases, the J end by 0 bases, with 12 bases between. The CDR3 sequence is CASSLLVQESTDTQYF. In DNA form, the CDR3 reads TGTGCCAGCAGCTTACTGGTCCAGGAGAGCACAGATACGCAGTATTTT.

CDR3 in DNA: TGTGCCAGCAGTGGGCAGACAGGGCGCGCCTACAATGAGCAGTTCTTC. This sequence encodes CASSGQTGRAYNEQFF. The V and J genes are TRBV25-1 and TRBJ2-1, with 7 positions matching TRBD1. The CDR3 is 16 residues long. Unmatched junction bases numbered 8, after V lost 4 bases and J lost 2 bases. CDR1 is MGHDK and CDR2 is SYGVNS in the germline V gene.

The chain uses TRBV14 and TRBJ2-5; D possibly uses TRBD1 or TRBD2 (5 bases each). Per germline, CDR1 SGHDN and CDR2 FVKESK. Trimming shortened V by 4 bases and J by 5 bases, and 11 bases separated the two germline ends. The CDR3 covers 13 residues. Here the CDR3 DNA reads TGTGCCAGCAGCCGGGGGTTACCCGAGACCCAGTACTTC. This sequence encodes CASSRGLPETQYF.

This clonotype was seen a handful of times. The chain employs TRBV5-5 and TRBJ2-4; 7 bases agree with TRBD1. After removal of 0 bases from V and 0 bases from J, the junction contained 6 bases not matched to a gene. Germline V CDR1 and CDR2: SGHKS, YYEKEE (reference sequence). This CDR3 region has 17 residues. CDR3 protein: CASSLETGFLAKNIQYF. CDR3 bases: TGTGCCAGCAGCTTGGAGACAGGGTTCCTAGCCAAAAACATTCAGTACTTC.

The V gene is TRBV14, the J gene TRBJ2-5, with 8 bases that match TRBD1. Germline values: CDR1 SGHDN, CDR2 FVKESK. V was clipped by 4 bases and J by 2 bases; unmatched bases: 6. This CDR3 contains 15 residues. In DNA, the CDR3 is TGTGCCAGCAGCCGAGGAACAGGGGGGCAAGAGACCCAGTACTTC. The encoded protein is CASSRGTGGQETQYF.

Ten or more counts support this clonotype. The chain couples TRBV20-1 to TRBJ2-5; D gene ambiguous. Germline CDR1 DFQATT, CDR2 SNEGSKA (reference sequence). Trimming removed 6 bases from V and 5 bases from J, with 10 bases in between. The CDR3 spans 11 residues. The CDR3 sequence is CSARSLETQYF. DNA of the CDR3: TGCAGTGCCCGTAGCTTGGAGACCCAGTACTTC.

This clonotype was found many times. The CDR3 here is CASRYRVDTGELFF. The CDR3 bases are TGTGCCAGCCGCTACAGGGTGGACACCGGGGAGCTGTTTTTT. The V gene is TRBV27, the J gene TRBJ2-2, with D perhaps TRBD1 (6 bases). The CDR3 is made up of 14 amino acids. V was clipped by 8 bases and J by 3 bases, with 13 bases between them. Germline loops: CDR1 MNHEY, CDR2 SMNVEV (reference sequence).

This clonotype was picked up a small number of times. This chain links TRBV7-2 with TRBJ2-1; 8 bases fit TRBD2. The V gene's germline CDR1 is SGHTA and CDR2 FQGNSA. The trim removed 0 bases at V and 7 bases at J, leaving 5 bases unmatched. There are 15 residues in the CDR3. In DNA form, the CDR3 reads TGTGCCAGCAGCTTAGCGCGGGGGGCGCATAATGAGCAGTTCTTC. As protein: CASSLARGAHNEQFF.

With regard to this clonotype: At one end, the junction sequence differs from germline, possibly due to a read error. The V gene is TRBV13, the J gene TRBJ1-1; D ambiguous. The CDR3 is 13 residues long. Germline loops: CDR1 PRHDT, CDR2 FYEKMQ (reference sequence). As DNA, the CDR3 is TGTGCCAGCAGCCTTCAGGAGAACACTGGAGCTTTCTTT. Translation: CASSLQENTGAFF.